The clone carrying this T cell receptor (beta chain) was seen only a few times. Its antigen is not identified. The sample originates from a study of CD4 T cells in relation to SARS-CoV-2 and coronaviruses. Study-level information: After roughly eleven days of antigen culture, PBMC TCR beta CDR3s were sequenced.

The CDR3 has 16 residues. J lost 4 bases, V lost 2 bases, and 6 bases had no gene match. Germline V gene sequence: CDR1 KGHSH, CDR2 LQKENI. Whole-study results and caveats: Samples before the pandemic and after infection were not matched within any donor.

Unexposed donor CD4+ T cells date from about 2011-2019, before the COVID-19 pandemic. The cells were cultured for 10 days before CD4+ T cells were isolated. PBMCs were plated at roughly 2.1 million per well in IL-2-containing medium. The protocol was immunoSEQ multiplex PCR, while the TCRdb copy is restricted to in-frame clones and leaves out a portion. The sample has 26,000 or so clones, more than 75% seen once. The sequenced sample was CD4+ T cells from PBMCs, cultured in vitro. The rearrangement links TRBV18 to TRBJ2-1; the match to TRBD1 covers 9 bases. This TCR came from a human donor in good health. The CDR3 spells CASSPRDREIYNEQFF. The CDR3 coding sequence is TGTGCCAGCTCACCAAGGGACAGGGAGATTTACAATGAGCAGTTCTTC.